This TCR beta chain was captured in a study of cytomegalovirus exposure and HLA in healthy donors. Germline V lookup: CDR1 MDHEN, CDR2 SYDVKM. The CDR3 runs 12 residues. V dropped 7 bases and J dropped 9 bases, with 13 bases sitting between them. As for this clone: What it binds is not known.

Points from the study as a whole: Prior analysis indicated that the majority of TCR beta V segments exhibited productivity approximately 90% or approximately 30% of the time. The authors later linked a missense DCLRE1C variant to TCR beta V- and J-gene trimming. The study put 150 to 200 TCR beta chains on its list as cytomegalovirus-associated.

PCR amplification relied on 60 Vbeta primers (plus 13 Jbeta primers). Original handling: In a later analysis, about 12 million of 75 million to 90 million unique beta chains occurred in at least two donors. Assay used: immunoSEQ multiplex PCR; TCRdb lists only in-frame clones, some missing. V and J calls and clone size are as listed in that table; D and trimming were resolved from the DNA. In total, the table holds around 140,000 clones. The V and J genes are TRBV28 and TRBJ1-5; D might be TRBD1 (5 bases). What was sequenced was PBMCs. This clonotype was obtained from a woman aged 40 to 50 in good health and CMV-seronegative. This CDR3 reads CASKQGVRPQHF. The CDR3 DNA is TGTGCCAGCAAACAAGGGGTAAGGCCCCAGCATTTT.